The rows below give T cell receptor beta chains drawn from one sample of a study of cytomegalovirus exposure and HLA in healthy donors. Sequencing was performed with immunoSEQ multiplex PCR; in TCRdb, only in-frame clones are kept and a portion is missing. The sample has tens of thousands of clones, just over 65% seen once. Input material: PBMCs. Receptor source: a man under 40 in good health and CMV-seronegative. The CDR3 runs from the conserved cysteine through the conserved F or W. D genes are given only for firm matches. For some rows the clone size is stated as once, few or many, or as a class when expanded; others skip it.

v_gene	abundance	d_gene	j_gene	CDR3nt	CDR3aa
TRBV5-4	.	.	TRBJ2-7	TGTGCCAGCAGCACAAGCTCCTACGAGCAGTACTTC	CASSTSSYEQYF
TRBV5-4	few	.	TRBJ2-1	TGTGCCAGCAGTCGGAAATGGTTGGCAGGTGGGTCGAATGAGCAGTTCTTC	CASSRKWLAGGSNEQFF
TRBV6-6	.	.	TRBJ2-7	TGTGCCAGCAGTACCGACACGTACCGCCACGAGCAGTACTTC	CASSTDTYRHEQYF
TRBV10-3	.	TRBD1	TRBJ2-1	TGTGCCATCAGAGACAGGGGGATCGATGAGCAGTTCTTC	CAIRDRGIDEQFF
TRBV19	.	.	TRBJ1-5	TGTGCCAGTAAGTGGGCCGGCGTCAATCAGCCCCAGCATTTT	CASKWAGVNQPQHF
TRBV4-1	.	.	TRBJ2-4	TGCGCCAGCAGCCAAGATATAGTTCAGGGGGCCAAAAACATTCAGTACTTC	CASSQDIVQGAKNIQYF
TRBV7-2	.	TRBD2	TRBJ2-7	TGTGCCAGCAGCTTGACTAGCGGGGCCACCTACGAGCAGTACTTC	CASSLTSGATYEQYF
TRBV27	.	TRBD1	TRBJ1-1	TGTGCCAGCAAAAGGACAGGGGGAGGCACTGAAGCTTTCTTT	CASKRTGGGTEAFF
TRBV7-9	.	TRBD1	TRBJ1-4	TGTGCCAGCAGCAGGAGGAACCGGGACAGCGGTGAAAAACTGTTTTTT	CASSRRNRDSGEKLFF
TRBV19	.	TRBD1	TRBJ1-5	TGTGCCAGTAGTATAGTACAGGGGGTGAACCAGCCCCAGCATTTT	CASSIVQGVNQPQHF
TRBV7-3	few	.	TRBJ1-3	TGTGCCAGCAGCTTAACGGGGGCGTCTGCCGGAAACACCATATATTTT	CASSLTGASAGNTIYF
TRBV7-9	.	TRBD1	TRBJ2-1	TGTGCCAGCAGCTTAGGGACAGGGAACACCGATGAGCAGTTCTTC	CASSLGTGNTDEQFF
TRBV5-1	.	.	TRBJ1-4	TGCGCCAGCAGCTTGTACGGTTCCTCAGAAAAACTGTTTTTT	CASSLYGSSEKLFF
TRBV7-9	few	TRBD2	TRBJ2-2	TGTGCCAGCAGCTTGGGACTAGCGGGCACCGGGGAGCTGTTTTTT	CASSLGLAGTGELFF
TRBV28	.	.	TRBJ2-1	TGTGCCAGCAGTTTTTTCGGGGAGGATGAGCAGTTCTTC	CASSFFGEDEQFF
TRBV6-1	.	TRBD1	TRBJ1-3	TGTGCCAGCAGTGAAGAGGCAGGGGGATACACCATATATTTT	CASSEEAGGYTIYF
TRBV7-9	.	TRBD1	TRBJ1-1	TGTTCCAGCAGCCTGTGGGACAGACTGAACACTGAAGCTTTCTTT	CSSSLWDRLNTEAFF
TRBV6-5	.	.	TRBJ2-7	TGTGCCAGCACCCGGGACACTCCCTACGAGCAGTACTTC	CASTRDTPYEQYF
TRBV27	.	TRBD2	TRBJ2-5	TGTGCCAGCAGTACCCTAGCGGCCAAAGAGACCCAGTACTTC	CASSTLAAKETQYF
TRBV10-3	.	.	TRBJ1-1	TGTGCCATCAGGGCCGTGGGTTGGGCGCCGGTTGCTGAAGCTTTCTTT	CAIRAVGWAPVAEAFF
TRBV4-3	.	TRBD2	TRBJ2-2	TGCGCCAGCAGCCAAGAGGGTCTAGCGGGGAACACCGGGGAGCTGTTTTTT	CASSQEGLAGNTGELFF
TRBV19	.	.	TRBJ1-2	TGTGCCGCAACCGACAGTTCTTATGGCTACACCTTC	CAATDSSYGYTF
TRBV7-6	once	.	TRBJ1-5	TGTGCCACTTCGGACAGAGATCAGCCCCAGCATTTT	CATSDRDQPQHF
TRBV5-1	once	TRBD2	TRBJ2-2	TGCGCCAGCAGCACTAGCGGGGGGGCGGACACCGGGGAGCTGTTTTTT	CASSTSGGADTGELFF
TRBV7-3	.	TRBD1	TRBJ2-2	TGTGCCAGCAGCCTGGGGACAGTCACCGGGGAGCTGTTTTTT	CASSLGTVTGELFF